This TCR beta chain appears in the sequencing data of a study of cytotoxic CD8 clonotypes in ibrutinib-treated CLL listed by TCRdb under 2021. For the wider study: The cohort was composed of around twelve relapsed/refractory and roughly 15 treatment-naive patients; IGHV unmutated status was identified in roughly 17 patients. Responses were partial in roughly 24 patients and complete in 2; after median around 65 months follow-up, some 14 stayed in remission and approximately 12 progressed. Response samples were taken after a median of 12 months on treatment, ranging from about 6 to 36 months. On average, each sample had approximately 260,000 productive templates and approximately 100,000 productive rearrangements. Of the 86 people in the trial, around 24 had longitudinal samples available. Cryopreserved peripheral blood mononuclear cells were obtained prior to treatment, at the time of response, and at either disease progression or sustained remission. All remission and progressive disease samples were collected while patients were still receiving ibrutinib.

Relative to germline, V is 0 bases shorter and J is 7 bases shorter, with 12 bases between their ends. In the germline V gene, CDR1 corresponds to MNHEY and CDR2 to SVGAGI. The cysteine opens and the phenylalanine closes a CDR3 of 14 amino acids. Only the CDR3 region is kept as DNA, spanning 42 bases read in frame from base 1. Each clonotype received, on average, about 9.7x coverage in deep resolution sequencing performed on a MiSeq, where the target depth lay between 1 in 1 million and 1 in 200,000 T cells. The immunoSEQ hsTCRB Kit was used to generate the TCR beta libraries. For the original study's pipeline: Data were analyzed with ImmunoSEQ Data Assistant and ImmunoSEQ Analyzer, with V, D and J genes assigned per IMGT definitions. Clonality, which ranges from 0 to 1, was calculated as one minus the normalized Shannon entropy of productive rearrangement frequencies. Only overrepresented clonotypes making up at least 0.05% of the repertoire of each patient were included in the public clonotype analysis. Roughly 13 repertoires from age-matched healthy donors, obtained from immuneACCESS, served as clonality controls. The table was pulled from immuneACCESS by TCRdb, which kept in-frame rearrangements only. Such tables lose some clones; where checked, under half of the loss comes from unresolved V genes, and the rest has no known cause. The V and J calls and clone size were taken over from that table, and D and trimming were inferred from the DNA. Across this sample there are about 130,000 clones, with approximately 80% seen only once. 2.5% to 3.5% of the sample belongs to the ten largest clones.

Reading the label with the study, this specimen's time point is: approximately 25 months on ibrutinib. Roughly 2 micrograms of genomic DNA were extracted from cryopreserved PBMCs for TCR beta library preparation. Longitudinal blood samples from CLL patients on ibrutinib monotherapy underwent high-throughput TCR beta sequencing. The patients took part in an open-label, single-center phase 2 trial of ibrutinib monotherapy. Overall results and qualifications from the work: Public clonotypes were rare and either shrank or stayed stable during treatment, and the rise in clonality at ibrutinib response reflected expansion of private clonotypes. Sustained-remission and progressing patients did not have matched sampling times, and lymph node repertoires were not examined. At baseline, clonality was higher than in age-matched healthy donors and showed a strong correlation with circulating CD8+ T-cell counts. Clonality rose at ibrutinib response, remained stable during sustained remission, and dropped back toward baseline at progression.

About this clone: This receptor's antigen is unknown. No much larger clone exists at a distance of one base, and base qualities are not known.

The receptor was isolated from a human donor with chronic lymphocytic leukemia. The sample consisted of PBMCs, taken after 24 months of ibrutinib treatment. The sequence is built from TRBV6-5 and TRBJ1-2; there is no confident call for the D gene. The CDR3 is CASSYSRELAGYTF. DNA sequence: TGTGCCAGCAGTTACTCTAGGGAGCTGGCTGGCTACACCTTC.